The TCR beta chain under discussion was sequenced for a study of blood T cell repertoires in COVID-19. Overall study: From the United States, Italy and Spain came samples of acute and convalescent COVID-19. PBMCs, B-cell-depleted T cells, or T cells provided the cDNA or gDNA that made up the material.

In its sample, this clone was seen a few times. The CDR3 loop spans 12 amino acids. From germline, CDR1 is MNHEY and CDR2 SVGAGI. Trimming removed 9 bases at V and 6 bases at J, with 11 bases between. Original methodology: For nucleated cells, counts were estimated from reference gene primer amplification. Some clones are missing from TCRdb's copy, which holds only in-frame ones; the method was immunoSEQ multiplex PCR. The V and J calls and the clone size are those of that table, but D and trimming were determined from the DNA. The sample consists of roughly 200,000 clones, around 88% of them appearing once.

This sequence joins TRBV6-5 and TRBJ2-2; D unresolved. Sequencing was carried out using peripheral blood. This clonotype originated in a woman aged 25 to 39 with acute or convalescent COVID-19. The CDR3 loop reads CASELGSGELFF. The DNA for the CDR3 is TGTGCCAGTGAGCTAGGTTCCGGGGAGCTGTTTTTT.